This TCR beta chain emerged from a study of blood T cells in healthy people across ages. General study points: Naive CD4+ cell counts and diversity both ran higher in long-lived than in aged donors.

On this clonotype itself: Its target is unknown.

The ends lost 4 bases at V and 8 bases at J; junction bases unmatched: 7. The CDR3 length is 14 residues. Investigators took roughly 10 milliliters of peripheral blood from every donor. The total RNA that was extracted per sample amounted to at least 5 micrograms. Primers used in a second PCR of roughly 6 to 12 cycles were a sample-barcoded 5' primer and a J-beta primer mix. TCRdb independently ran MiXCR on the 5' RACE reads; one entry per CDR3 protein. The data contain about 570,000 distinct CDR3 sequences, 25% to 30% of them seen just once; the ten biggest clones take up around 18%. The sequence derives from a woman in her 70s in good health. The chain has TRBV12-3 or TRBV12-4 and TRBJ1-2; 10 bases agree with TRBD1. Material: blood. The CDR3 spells CASSYETGGKGYTF. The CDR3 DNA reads TGTGCCAGCAGTTACGAGACAGGGGGCAAAGGCTACACCTTC.